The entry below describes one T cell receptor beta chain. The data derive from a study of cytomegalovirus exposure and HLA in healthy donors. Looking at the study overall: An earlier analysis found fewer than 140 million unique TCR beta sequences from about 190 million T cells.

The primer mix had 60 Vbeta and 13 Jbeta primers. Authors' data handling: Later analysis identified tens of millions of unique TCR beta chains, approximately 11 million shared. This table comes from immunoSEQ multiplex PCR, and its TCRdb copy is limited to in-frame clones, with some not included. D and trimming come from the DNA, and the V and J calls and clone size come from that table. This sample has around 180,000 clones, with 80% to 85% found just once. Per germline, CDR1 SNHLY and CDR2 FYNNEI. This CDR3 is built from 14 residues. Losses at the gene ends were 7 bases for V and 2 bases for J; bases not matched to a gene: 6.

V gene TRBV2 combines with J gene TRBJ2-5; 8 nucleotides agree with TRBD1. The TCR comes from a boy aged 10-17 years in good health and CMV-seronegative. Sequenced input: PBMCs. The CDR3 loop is CASKNRQGQETQYF. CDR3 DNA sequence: TGTGCCAGCAAGAATAGACAGGGGCAAGAGACCCAGTACTTC.